A selection of T cell receptor beta chains follows, all from one sample in a study of regulatory T cells in long-lasting Graves disease. A single record per CDR3 protein comes from TCRdb applying MiXCR to the multiplex PCR reads. The table has about 440,000 distinct CDR3 sequences, 15% to 20% seen once; the top ten hold about 23%. This sample also belongs to another study, concerning T cells in Graves' hyperthyroidism and ophthalmopathy.

Specimen: peripheral blood mononuclear cells (PBMCs), collected at new diagnosis, from a patient treated with antithyroid drugs. Every receptor here comes from a woman aged 18 to 35 with Graves disease. Both conserved end residues are part of each CDR3. A D gene is named only where the DNA matches it firmly. Expanded clones get a size class; other rows say once, few or many, or leave the size out.

D gene | J gene | V gene | clone size | CDR3 protein | CDR3 DNA
. | TRBJ2-5 | TRBV7-2 | many | CASSLTGTEETQYF | TGTGCCAGCAGCTTGACCGGGACGGAAGAGACCCAGTACTTC
. | TRBJ1-5 | TRBV2 | many | CASSADNQPQHF | TGTGCCAGCAGTGCTGATAATCAGCCCCAGCATTTT
TRBD1 | TRBJ1-2 | TRBV2 | many | CASSRDSPYGYTF | TGTGCCAGCAGTAGGGACAGCCCCTATGGCTACACCTTC
TRBD2 | TRBJ2-7 | TRBV30 | many | CAWTAGGSYEQYF | TGTGCCTGGACGGCGGGGGGCTCCTACGAGCAGTACTTC
. | TRBJ1-5 | TRBV12-3/TRBV12-4 | many | CASSFRLGQPQHF | TGTGCCAGCAGTTTCCGCCTTGGTCAGCCCCAGCATTTT
TRBD1 | TRBJ1-1 | TRBV12-3/TRBV12-4 | many | CASSWTGATEAFF | TGTGCCAGCAGTTGGACAGGGGCCACTGAAGCTTTCTTT
TRBD1 | TRBJ2-5 | TRBV28 | many | CASSFRGTGVEETQYF | TGTGCCAGCAGTTTTCGGGGGACAGGGGTAGAAGAGACCCAGTACTTC
TRBD2 | TRBJ2-4 | TRBV6-1 | few | CASSPRGLAGPIQYF | TGTGCCAGCAGTCCGAGGGGACTAGCGGGACCGATTCAGTACTTC
. | TRBJ2-4 | TRBV11-2 | many | CASSGKPTANIQYF | TGTGCCAGCAGCGGGAAACCTACGGCAAACATTCAGTACTTC
TRBD1 | TRBJ2-3 | TRBV20-1 | few | CSAISPGHRGSTDTQYF | TGCAGTGCTATATCCCCAGGGCACAGGGGTAGCACAGATACGCAGTATTTT
TRBD2 | TRBJ2-7 | TRBV27 | many | CASSPRTSGINYEQYF | TGTGCCAGCAGTCCACGGACTAGCGGGATCAACTACGAGCAGTACTTC
TRBD2 | TRBJ2-7 | TRBV5-4 | many | CASGLAGDEQYF | TGTGCCAGTGGACTAGCGGGAGACGAGCAGTACTTC
TRBD2 | TRBJ2-1 | TRBV29-1 | many | CSVEDGTSNNEQFF | TGCAGCGTTGAAGACGGGACTAGTAACAATGAGCAGTTCTTC
TRBD1 | TRBJ1-2 | TRBV12-3/TRBV12-4 | many | CASSTGTALFGYTF | TGTGCCAGCAGTACCGGGACAGCTCTCTTTGGCTACACCTTC
TRBD2 | TRBJ2-2 | TRBV28 | many | CASSPGLAGGPNTGELFF | TGTGCCAGCAGCCCGGGACTAGCGGGAGGACCGAACACCGGGGAGCTGTTTTTT
TRBD1 | TRBJ2-5 | TRBV2 | many | CASSVTGLRETQYF | TGTGCCAGCAGTGTGACAGGGCTGCGAGAGACCCAGTACTTC
. | TRBJ2-2 | TRBV7-3 | . | CASSLTPPIGSQGAVF | TGTGCCAGCAGCTTAACGCCCCCTATCGGGAGTCAGGGAGCTGTTTTT
. | TRBJ2-1 | TRBV4-3 | few | CASSLNKRPSEQFF | TGCGCCAGCAGCCTAAACAAAAGGCCTAGCGAGCAGTTCTTC
. | TRBJ2-2 | TRBV27 | few | CASVSGELFF | TGTGCCAGCGTCTCCGGGGAGCTGTTTTTT
TRBD2 | TRBJ2-1 | TRBV29-1 | few | CSVDGAGVYNEQFF | TGCAGCGTTGATGGAGCGGGGGTATACAATGAGCAGTTCTTC
TRBD2 | TRBJ2-1 | TRBV20-1 | many | CSARGELAGVNEQFF | TGCAGTGCTAGAGGGGAACTAGCGGGAGTCAATGAGCAGTTCTTC
. | TRBJ1-5 | TRBV29-1 | few | CSVGQSGNSNQPQHF | TGCAGCGTTGGCCAATCGGGTAATAGCAATCAGCCCCAGCATTTT
. | TRBJ2-7 | TRBV7-9 | many | CASTPKPGYEQYF | TGTGCCAGCACCCCGAAACCGGGCTACGAGCAGTACTTC
. | TRBJ2-3 | TRBV7-2 | many | CASSLHPKDTQYF | TGTGCCAGCAGCTTACACCCTAAGGATACGCAGTATTTT
. | TRBJ1-2 | TRBV7-3 | few | CASSPTPYSDYGYTF | TGTGCCAGCAGCCCTACCCCTTACAGTGACTATGGCTACACCTTC
. | TRBJ2-5 | TRBV3-1 | many | CASSNVDLETQYF | TGTGCCAGCAGCAATGTCGATCTGGAGACCCAGTACTTC